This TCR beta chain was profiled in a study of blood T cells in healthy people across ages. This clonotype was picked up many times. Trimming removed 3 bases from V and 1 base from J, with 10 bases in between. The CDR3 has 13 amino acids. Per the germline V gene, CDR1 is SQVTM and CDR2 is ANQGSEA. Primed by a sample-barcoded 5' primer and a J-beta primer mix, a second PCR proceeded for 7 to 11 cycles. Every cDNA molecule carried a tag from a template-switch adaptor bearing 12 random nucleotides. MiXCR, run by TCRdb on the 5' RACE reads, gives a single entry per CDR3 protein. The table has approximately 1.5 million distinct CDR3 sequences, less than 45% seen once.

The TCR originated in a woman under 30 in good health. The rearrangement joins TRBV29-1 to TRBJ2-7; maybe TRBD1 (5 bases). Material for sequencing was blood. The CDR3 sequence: CSVDRVGSYEQYF. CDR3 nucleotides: TGCAGCGTTGACAGGGTGGGATCCTACGAGCAGTACTTC.